The 19 T cell receptor beta chains reported below all come from one sample, sequenced in a study of a mutant IDH1 vaccine in newly diagnosed glioma. No cognate antigen is known for these TCRs. The sample's time point: week 47, end of study. What each vaccine dose contained was 300 ug of mutant IDH1 20-mer peptide, accompanied by topical imiquimod. Libraries were prepared by immunoSEQ multiplex PCR; TCRdb keeps only in-frame clonotypes and omits some of them. Of 50,000 to 55,000 clones listed, about 61% were seen once; the top ten hold around 4.8%. This specimen was peripheral blood mononuclear cells (PBMCs), taken from a glioma patient whose treatment included an IDH1 peptide vaccine. Every receptor here comes from a man between 40 and 49 years old with glioma. Some clones in this sample may be carry-over from other donors' samples.

This chain uses TRBV5-1 with TRBJ1-2, with TRBD1 as a possible D gene (5 bases). V was trimmed by 0 bases and J by 2 bases, leaving 8 bases between them. The CDR3 sequence is 14 residues long. CDR1 and CDR2 from the germline V gene are SGHRS and YFSETQ. CDR3 sequence (DNA): TGCGCCAGCAGCTTGGAACAGGCGAACTATGGCTACACCTTC. This encodes CASSLEQANYGYTF.

CDR3 residues: CASSYAARGPYEQYF. The CDR3 region has the DNA TGTGCCAGCAGTTACGCCGCCAGGGGGCCCTACGAGCAGTACTTC. V gene TRBV6-6 combines with J gene TRBJ2-7, with 8 bases matching TRBD1. Germline V gene lookup returns CDR1 MNHNY and CDR2 SVGAGI (reference sequence). Trimming took 2 bases from V and 2 from J; bases not matched to a gene: 5. There are 15 residues in the CDR3.

The chain recombines TRBV4-1 with TRBJ1-3; perhaps TRBD1 as D (5 bases). The CDR3 has 15 residues. Germline CDR1 and CDR2: MGHRA and YSYEKL. Trimming took 4 bases from V and 0 from J, leaving 10 bases between them. CDR3 sequence (DNA): TGCGCCAGCAGCCCTCAAGGACACTCTGGAAACACCATATATTTT. Protein product: CASSPQGHSGNTIYF.

This chain joins TRBV7-9 and TRBJ2-1; 7 bases map to TRBD2. The V and J ends lost 5 bases and 1 base, in that order; junction bases with no gene match: 8. Germline V gene lookup returns CDR1 SEHNR and CDR2 FQNEAQ (reference sequence). This CDR3 is built from 16 residues. DNA of the CDR3: TGTGCCAGCAGCCCTAAACAAGCGGGGTCCTACAATGAGCAGTTCTTC. Amino acid sequence: CASSPKQAGSYNEQFF.

The chain links TRBV6-5 to TRBJ2-3; perhaps TRBD1 as D (6 bases). The CDR3 has 14 amino acids. CDR1 is MNHEY and CDR2 is SVGAGI in the germline V gene. V was shortened by 6 bases and J by 2 bases, with 12 bases between the two germline ends. In DNA form, the CDR3 reads TGTGCCAGCAGCTTCGGACAGAACACAGATACGCAGTATTTT. It specifies CASSFGQNTDTQYF.

The V call is TRBV6-1, the J call TRBJ1-1, with a possible D match to TRBD1 (5 bases). Trimming removed 10 bases at V and 1 base at J, with 10 bases between. Germline assignment: CDR1 MNHNS and CDR2 SASEGT. CDR3 length equals 12 residues. This chain's CDR3 is CATGRTNTEAFF. The CDR3 DNA sequence: TGTGCCACGGGACGAACGAACACTGAAGCTTTCTTT.

The rearrangement joins TRBV4-2 to TRBJ1-4; 7 bases are a match to TRBD1. V lost 1 base, J lost 5 bases, and 7 bases stayed unmatched. The CDR3 has 16 residues. CDR1 is LGHNA, CDR2 YNFKEQ, per germline. DNA for the CDR3: TGTGCCAGCAGCCAAGCCACAGGGGTGGGGAATGAAAAACTGTTTTTT. Its protein is CASSQATGVGNEKLFF.

The rearrangement links TRBV18 to TRBJ2-7, with D perhaps being TRBD1 or TRBD2 (6 bases each). V lost 2 bases, J lost 2 bases, and 10 bases lay in between. CDR1 is KGHSH and CDR2 is LQKENI in the germline V gene. This CDR3 spans 14 amino acids. The CDR3 sequence is CASSPGGGAYEQYF. The CDR3 nucleotides are TGTGCCAGCTCACCAGGAGGGGGAGCCTACGAGCAGTACTTC.

This clone was detected once. V usage is TRBV6-5 and J usage is TRBJ1-1, with D maybe TRBD1 (5 bases). The germline gives CDR1 MNHEY, CDR2 SVGAGI. The CDR3 consists of 15 residues. Trimming took 1 base from V and 1 from J, leaving 10 bases between them. The CDR3, as DNA: TGTGCCAGCAGTTACTTGGGGGGTCGGAACACTGAAGCTTTCTTT. This sequence encodes CASSYLGGRNTEAFF.

The chain recombines TRBV5-1 with TRBJ2-7, with D perhaps TRBD1 (5 bases). With 4 bases removed from V and 0 bases from J, the gap between germline ends came to 11 bases. There are 14 residues in the CDR3. CDR1 and CDR2 (germline): SGHRS, YFSETQ. CDR3 loop: CASSNPDSSYEQYF. The DNA for the CDR3 is TGCGCCAGCAGCAATCCCGACAGCTCCTACGAGCAGTACTTC.

The chain uses TRBV5-1 and TRBJ1-1; 11 nucleotides line up with TRBD1. This CDR3 spans 13 amino acids. Germline-derived CDR1 and CDR2 are SGHRS and YFSETQ. Germline trimming cut 4 bases from V and 10 bases from J; bases unmatched to any gene: 6. This chain's CDR3 is CASSGGQGGAAFF. The DNA of the CDR3 is TGCGCCAGCAGCGGGGGACAGGGGGGAGCAGCTTTCTTT.

This chain links TRBV5-1 with TRBJ1-1; no firm D call. The CDR3 is 14 residues long. Germline V gene data show CDR1 as SGHRS and CDR2 as YFSETQ. V lost 6 bases and J 0 bases, leaving 12 bases between the germline ends. Written as DNA, the CDR3 is TGCGCCAGCACCGCACGCGGGGTGAACACTGAAGCTTTCTTT. This codes for CASTARGVNTEAFF.

V and J are TRBV6-6 and TRBJ1-1; D is ambiguous. The CDR3 length is 13 residues. V lost 4 bases and J 6 bases, leaving 12 bases between the germline ends. Germline CDR1 is MNHNY and CDR2 is SVGAGI (reference sequence). CDR3 nucleotide sequence: TGTGCCAGCAGTTTAAATCTAAGTCCTGAAGCTTTCTTT. It encodes CASSLNLSPEAFF.

The chain recombines TRBV29-1 with TRBJ1-1; TRBD1 agrees at 8 bases. Trimming at V came to 7 bases and at J to 5 bases, leaving 9 bases not matched to a gene. Germline-derived CDR1 and CDR2 are SQVTM and ANQGSEA. This CDR3 is built from 13 residues. CDR3 bases: TGCAGCGCTCGGGGACAGGCAGTGACTGAAGCTTTCTTT. Protein product: CSARGQAVTEAFF.

The V and J genes are TRBV27 and TRBJ2-2; D assignment may be TRBD1 or TRBD2 (6 bases each). V shed 6 bases and J shed 7 bases, with 15 bases lying between them. The germline V gene encodes CDR1 MNHEY and CDR2 SMNVEV (reference sequence). The CDR3 spans 14 residues. CDR3 bases: TGTGCCAGCAGAAGAGGGGGGCGGAACGGGGAGCTGTTTTTT. The encoded protein is CASRRGGRNGELFF.

J is TRBJ1-4 and V is TRBV6-1, with TRBD1 as a possible D gene (5 bases). Germline CDR1 is MNHNS and CDR2 is SASEGT. Trimming stripped 2 bases from V and 8 bases from J, with 15 bases between. CDR3 size: 15 residues. CDR3 loop: CASSESWGVGEKLFF. CDR3 in DNA: TGTGCCAGCAGTGAATCATGGGGCGTTGGCGAAAAACTGTTTTTT.

The V gene is TRBV25-1, the J gene TRBJ2-2, with a weak D call TRBD2 (6 bases). Between the trimmed V and J ends, which lost 2 bases and 3 bases, there was a span of 10 bases. CDR1 is MGHDK and CDR2 is SYGVNS in the germline V gene. The CDR3 sequence is 15 residues long. Here the CDR3 reads CASSELTGDTGELFF. The CDR3 coding sequence is TGTGCCAGCAGTGAACTCACGGGGGACACCGGGGAGCTGTTTTTT. Variable domain in full (rest from reference TRBV25-1 and TRBJ2-2): EADIYQTPRYLVIGTGKKITLECSQTMGHDKMYWYQQDPGMELHLIHYSYGVNSTEKGDLSSESTVSRIRTEHFPLTLESARPSHTSQYLCASSELTGDTGELFFGEGSRLTVL.

This chain connects TRBV7-2 to TRBJ2-5; D could derive from TRBD1 or TRBD2 (5 bases each). Germline assignment: CDR1 SGHTA and CDR2 FQGNSA. V was pared by 5 bases and J by 5 bases, with 18 bases between. The CDR3 extends over 15 amino acids. CDR3 coding DNA: TGTGCCAGCAGCCCACCGGGACGGCGCCGGGAGACCCAGTACTTC. This encodes CASSPPGRRRETQYF.

This CDR3 reads CASSTMDGRRGHQETQYF. The CDR3 bases are TGTGCCAGCAGTACCATGGACGGGCGTCGGGGGCACCAAGAGACCCAGTACTTC. The gene calls are TRBV6-4 and TRBJ2-5; D is perhaps TRBD1 or TRBD2 (6 bases each). Deletions cut 5 bases from V and 0 bases from J, with 22 bases between. Germline V CDR1 and CDR2: MRHNA, SNTAGT. The CDR3 sequence is 18 residues long.